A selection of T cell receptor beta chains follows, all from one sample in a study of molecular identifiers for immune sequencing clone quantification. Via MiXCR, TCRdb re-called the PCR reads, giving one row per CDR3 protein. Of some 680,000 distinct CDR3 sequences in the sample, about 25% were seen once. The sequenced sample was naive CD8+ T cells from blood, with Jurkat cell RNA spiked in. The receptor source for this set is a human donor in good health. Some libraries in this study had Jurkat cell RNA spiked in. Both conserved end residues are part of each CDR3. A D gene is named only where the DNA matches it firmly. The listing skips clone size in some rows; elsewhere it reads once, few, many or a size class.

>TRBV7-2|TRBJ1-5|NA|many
TGTGCCAGCAGCTACTGGGGGGGGCAGCCCCAGCATTTT
CASSYWGGQPQHF
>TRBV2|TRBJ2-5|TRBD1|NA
TGTGCCAGCAGTGCCCGGGACAGGGGGGAACAAGAGACCCAGTACTTC
CASSARDRGEQETQYF
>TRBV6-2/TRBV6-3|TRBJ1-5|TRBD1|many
TGTGCCAGCGCAGACAGGGCCAATCAGCCCCAGCATTTT
CASADRANQPQHF
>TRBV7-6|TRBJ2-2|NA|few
TGTGCCAGCACCGACCCCCCGGGACGCGGCACCGGGGAGCTGTTTTTT
CASTDPPGRGTGELFF
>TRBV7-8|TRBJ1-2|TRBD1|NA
TGTGCCTGCAGTCCAGGGGGCTTGTTCAGTCCCTATGGCTACACCTTC
CACSPGGLFSPYGYTF
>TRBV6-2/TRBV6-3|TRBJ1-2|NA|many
TGTGCCAGCAGTTACGGCGTAAACTATGGCTACACCTTC
CASSYGVNYGYTF
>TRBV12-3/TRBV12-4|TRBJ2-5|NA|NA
TGTACCAGCAGTTTGCGTCAAGGGGCAGAGACCCAGTACTTC
CTSSLRQGAETQYF
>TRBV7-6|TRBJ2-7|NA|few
TGTGCCAGCAGCTTGGCGGAGCGCTACGAGCAGTACTTC
CASSLAERYEQYF
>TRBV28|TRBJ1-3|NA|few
TGTGCCAGCAGTTTACTCGCCTTAGGGTCTTCCGGAAACACCATATATTTT
CASSLLALGSSGNTIYF
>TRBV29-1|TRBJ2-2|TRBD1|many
TGCAGCGTTGAAGGTCAACAGGGGTCCAACACCGGGGAGCTGTTTTTT
CSVEGQQGSNTGELFF
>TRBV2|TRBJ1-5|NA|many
TGTGCCAGCCATTCGGGGACTTTGATGCCCCAGCATTTT
CASHSGTLMPQHF
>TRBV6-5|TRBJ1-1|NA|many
TGTGCCAGCAGTTATTTTTTCGGGGATATGAACACTGAAGCTTTCTTT
CASSYFFGDMNTEAFF
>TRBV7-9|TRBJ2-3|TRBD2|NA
TGTGCCAGCAGCCCCGGACTAGCGTTACTTACAGATACGCGGTATTTT
CASSPGLALLTDTRYF
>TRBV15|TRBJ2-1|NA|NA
TGTGCCACCATCACTTCCGACGGGAGTGCAGTTTTACCCATCTACAATGAGCAGTTCTTC
CATITSDGSAVLPIYNEQFF
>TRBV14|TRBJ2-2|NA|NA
TGTGCCAGCAGCCAAGGGGTACGGGAGTCGAACACCGGGGAGCTGTTTTTT
CASSQGVRESNTGELFF
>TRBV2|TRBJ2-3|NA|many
TGTGCCAGCAGTGGGTCGGGTGCAGAATACACAGATACGCAGTATTTT
CASSGSGAEYTDTQYF
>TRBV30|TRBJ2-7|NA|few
TGTGCCTGGAGTATGGGGCACAAGTCCTACGAGCAGTACTTC
CAWSMGHKSYEQYF
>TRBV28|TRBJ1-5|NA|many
TGTGCCAGCCAATGGGGGGGGCAGCCCCAGCATTTT
CASQWGGQPQHF
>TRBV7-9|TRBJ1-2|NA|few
TGTGCCAGCAGCTTAGTAGGTAGGGAAAACTATGGCTACACCTTC
CASSLVGRENYGYTF
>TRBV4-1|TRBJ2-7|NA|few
TGCGCCAGCAGCCAAGATTTGTCAGGCCGTTCCTACGAGCAGTACTTC
CASSQDLSGRSYEQYF
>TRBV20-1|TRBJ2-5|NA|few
TGCAGTGCTAGAGACCGGGATAGGGGGGGGGAGACCCAGTACTTC
CSARDRDRGGETQYF
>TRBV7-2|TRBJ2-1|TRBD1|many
TGTGCCAGCAGCCCGGACAGGGGGCTTCTGAATGAGCAGTTCTTC
CASSPDRGLLNEQFF
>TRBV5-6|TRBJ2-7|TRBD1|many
TGTGCCAGCAGCGTGGGACAGGGGCCCACCGAGCAGTACTTC
CASSVGQGPTEQYF
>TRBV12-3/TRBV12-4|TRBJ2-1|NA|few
TGTGCCAGCAGCCCAGAGGATTACAATGAGCAGTTCTTC
CASSPEDYNEQFF
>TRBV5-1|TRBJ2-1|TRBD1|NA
TGCGCCAGCAGTTTTGGACAGGGGGATGAGCAGTCCTTC
CASSFGQGDEQSF
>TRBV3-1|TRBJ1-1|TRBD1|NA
TGTGCCAGCAGCCAAGGGGGACAGGGGGCCATGAACACTGAAGCTTTCTTT
CASSQGGQGAMNTEAFF
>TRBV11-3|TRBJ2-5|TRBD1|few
TGTGCCAGCAGCTTAAGGACAGGGGGCGAAGAGACCCAGTACTTC
CASSLRTGGEETQYF
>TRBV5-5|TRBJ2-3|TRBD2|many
TGTGCCAGCAGCTTAGTGCTAGCGGGATTACGAGATACGCAGTATTTT
CASSLVLAGLRDTQYF
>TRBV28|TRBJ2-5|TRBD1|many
TGTGCCAGCAGTCATCCGCAACGGGGACAGGGGTTTAAGACCCAGTACTTC
CASSHPQRGQGFKTQYF
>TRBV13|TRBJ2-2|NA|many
TGTGCCAGCAGGGGCGTCTTGTTAGGGAACACCGGGGAGCTGTTTTTT
CASRGVLLGNTGELFF
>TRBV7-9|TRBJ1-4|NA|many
TGTGCCACTCCCCTCGGGGAAAAACTGTTTTTT
CATPLGEKLFF
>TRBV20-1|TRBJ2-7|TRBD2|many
TGCAGTGCCACCGGACTAGCAGGCTCCTACGAGCAGTACTTC
CSATGLAGSYEQYF
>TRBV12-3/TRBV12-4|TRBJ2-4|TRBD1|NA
TGTGCCAGCGGTGACAGGGCTCTAGCCAATAACATTCAGTACTTC
CASGDRALANNIQYF
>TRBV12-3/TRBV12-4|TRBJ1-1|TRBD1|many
TGTGCCAGCAGGATCAGGACAGGGAGGTACACTGAAGCTTTCTTT
CASRIRTGRYTEAFF
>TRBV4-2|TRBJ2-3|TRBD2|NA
TGTGCCAGCAGCCAAGCGGGTAGCGGGGGAGATACGCAGTATTTT
CASSQAGSGGDTQYF
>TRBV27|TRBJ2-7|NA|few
TGTGCCAGCAGTGCGGGGACGTCTCCGATGCAGTACTTC
CASSAGTSPMQYF
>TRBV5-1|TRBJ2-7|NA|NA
TGCGCCAGCAGCCAGGACGGATCCCTAATCGAGCAGTACTTC
CASSQDGSLIEQYF
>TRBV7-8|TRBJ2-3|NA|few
TGTGCCAGCAGCTACCTAGAGGGACCTAGCACAGATACGCAGTATTTT
CASSYLEGPSTDTQYF
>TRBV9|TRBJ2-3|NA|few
TGTGCCAGCAGCGAGCCAATTAGCAATCCGGCGAAGGATACGCAGTATTTT
CASSEPISNPAKDTQYF
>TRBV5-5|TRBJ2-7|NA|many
TGTGCCAGCAGCTTGGCCGAGCGGAGTTCCTACGAGCAGTACTTC
CASSLAERSSYEQYF
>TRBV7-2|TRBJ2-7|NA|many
TGTGCCAGCAGACCCGGGATAACCTACGAGCAGTACTTC
CASRPGITYEQYF
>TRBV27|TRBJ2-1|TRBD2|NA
TGTGCCAGCAGTTTGCGCGGGGGAAACTACAATGAGCAGTTCTTC
CASSLRGGNYNEQFF
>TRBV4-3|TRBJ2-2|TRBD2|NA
TGCGCCAGCAGCCAAGATTTTACTAGCGGGTTTGAAACCGGGGAGCTGTTTTTT
CASSQDFTSGFETGELFF
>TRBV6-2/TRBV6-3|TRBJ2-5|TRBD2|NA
TGTGCCAGCAGTTACGGCAGCGGGAGGGTGTACCAAGAGACCCAGTACTTC
CASSYGSGRVYQETQYF
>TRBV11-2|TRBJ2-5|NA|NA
TGTGCCAGCAGGCCCGAGGGAGGAGAAGCCTGGGAGACCCGGTACTTC
CASRPEGGEAWETRYF
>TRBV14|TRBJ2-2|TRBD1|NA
TGTGCCAGCAGCCAAGAGCCCGGAGTGACAGGGGAAGCGGGCCCTACGCCCGGGGAGCTGTTTTTT
CASSQEPGVTGEAGPTPGELFF
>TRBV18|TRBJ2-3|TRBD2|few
TGTGCCAGCTCACCTCAAGCGGGGGGCCTATTCCTCACAGATACGCAGTATTTT
CASSPQAGGLFLTDTQYF
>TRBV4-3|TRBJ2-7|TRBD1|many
TGCGCCAGCAGCCAAGATCCGGGGACAGGGGCCTACGAGCAGTACTTC
CASSQDPGTGAYEQYF
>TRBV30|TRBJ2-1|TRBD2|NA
TGTGCCTGGAGCCCCCTGCGTGCGGCGGGAGGTAATAGTGAGCAATTCTTC
CAWSPLRAAGGNSEQFF
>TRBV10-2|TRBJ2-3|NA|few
TGCGCCAGCAGTGAGTTGGGGGGCACAGATACGCAGTATTTT
CASSELGGTDTQYF